This T cell receptor (beta chain) was captured by sequencing in a study of blood T cell repertoires in COVID-19. Clones were read by immunoSEQ multiplex PCR, and TCRdb kept only the in-frame ones, dropping some. The sample contains about 50,000 clones, about 86% of which appear only once. J gave up 10 bases and V 6 bases, and 11 bases lay outside the gene matches. Germline-derived CDR1 and CDR2 are LGHDT and YNNKEL (reference sequence). The CDR3 totals 14 residues. The TCR originated in a woman over 75 with acute or convalescent COVID-19. V and J are TRBV3-1 (or the pseudogene TRBV3-2) and TRBJ1-2; 10 nucleotides line up with TRBD1. Specimen: peripheral blood. In DNA form, the CDR3 reads TGTGCCAGCAGTTTCCAGGACAGGGGGGATAACTACACCTTC. Its translation is CASSFQDRGDNYTF.